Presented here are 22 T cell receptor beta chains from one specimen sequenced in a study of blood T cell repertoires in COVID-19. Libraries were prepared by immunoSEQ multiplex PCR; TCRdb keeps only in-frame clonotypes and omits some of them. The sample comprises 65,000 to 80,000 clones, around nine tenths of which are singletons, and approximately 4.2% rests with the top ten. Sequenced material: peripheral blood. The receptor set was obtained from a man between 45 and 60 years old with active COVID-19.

CDR3 coding DNA: TGTGCCAGCAGTTTACCAGGGCGTACGCAGTATTTT. It yields the protein CASSLPGRTQYF. The chain carries TRBV27 and TRBJ2-3, with D tentatively TRBD1 (5 bases). CDR3 length: 12 amino acids. The ends were cut back, 2 bases at V and 8 bases at J, with 8 bases in the middle. The germline V gene has CDR1 MNHEY and CDR2 SMNVEV (reference sequence).

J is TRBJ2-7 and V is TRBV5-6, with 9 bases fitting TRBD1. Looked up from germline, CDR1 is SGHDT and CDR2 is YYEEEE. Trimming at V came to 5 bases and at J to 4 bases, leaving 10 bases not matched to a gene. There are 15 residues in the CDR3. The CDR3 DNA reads TGTGCCAGCAGTTCGGGACAGGGTGTTACGTACGAGCAGTACTTC. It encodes CASSSGQGVTYEQYF.

The CDR3 region is CAWSTGYLREQYF. The CDR3 nucleotides are TGTGCCTGGAGTACGGGATACTTACGGGAGCAGTACTTC. This chain links TRBV30 with TRBJ2-7; D is perhaps TRBD2 (5 bases). The germline V gene has CDR1 GTSNPN and CDR2 SVGIG (reference sequence). There are 13 residues in the CDR3. Trimming cost V 2 bases and J 7 bases, with 15 bases left between them.

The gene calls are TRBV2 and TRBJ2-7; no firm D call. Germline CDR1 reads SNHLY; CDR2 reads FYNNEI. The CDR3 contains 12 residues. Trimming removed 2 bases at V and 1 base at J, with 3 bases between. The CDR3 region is CASSEPSYEQYF. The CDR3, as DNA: TGTGCCAGCAGTGAACCTTCCTACGAGCAGTACTTC.

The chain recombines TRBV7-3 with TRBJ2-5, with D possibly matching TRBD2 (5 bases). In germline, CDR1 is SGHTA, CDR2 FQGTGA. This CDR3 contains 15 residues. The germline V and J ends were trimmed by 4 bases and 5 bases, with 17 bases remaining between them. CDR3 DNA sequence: TGTGCCAGCAGCTGGATGCCTAGCCCCCGCGAGACCCAGTACTTC. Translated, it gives CASSWMPSPRETQYF. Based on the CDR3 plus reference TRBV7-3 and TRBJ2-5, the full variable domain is GAGVSQTPSNKVTEKGKYVELRCDPISGHTALYWYRQSLGQGPEFLIYFQGTGAADDSGLPNDRFFAVRPEGSVSTLKIQRTERGDSAVYLCASSWMPSPRETQYFGPGTRLLVL.

The DNA for the CDR3 is TGTGCCAGCAGCTTAGCCGGGACAGGGTATGGAGAGCAGTTCTTC. As protein: CASSLAGTGYGEQFF. V is TRBV7-2 and J is TRBJ2-1; 9 bases fit TRBD1. The length of the CDR3 is 15 residues. Germline assignment: CDR1 SGHTA and CDR2 FQGNSA. Trimming took 0 bases from V and 10 from J; bases not matched to a gene: 7.

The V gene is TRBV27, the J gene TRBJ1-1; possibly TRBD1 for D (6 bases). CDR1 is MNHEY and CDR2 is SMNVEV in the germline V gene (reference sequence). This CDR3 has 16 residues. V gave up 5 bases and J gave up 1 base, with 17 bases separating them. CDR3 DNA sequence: TGTGCCAGCAGTAAATTCTCGGACAGACCGAACACTGAAGCTTTCTTT. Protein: CASSKFSDRPNTEAFF.

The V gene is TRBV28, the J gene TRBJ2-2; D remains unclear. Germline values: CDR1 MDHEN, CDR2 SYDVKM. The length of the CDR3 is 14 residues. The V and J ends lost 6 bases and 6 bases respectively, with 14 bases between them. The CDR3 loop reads CASSSGPLSGELFF. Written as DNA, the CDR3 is TGTGCCAGCAGCTCCGGTCCCCTCTCCGGGGAGCTGTTTTTT.

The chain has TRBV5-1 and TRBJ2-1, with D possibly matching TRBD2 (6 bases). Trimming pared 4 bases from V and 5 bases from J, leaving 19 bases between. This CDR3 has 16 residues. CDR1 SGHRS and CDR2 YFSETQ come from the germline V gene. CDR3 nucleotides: TGCGCCAGCAGCCCCAGGTGGGGGGAAGGGCACAATGAGCAGTTCTTC. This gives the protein CASSPRWGEGHNEQFF.

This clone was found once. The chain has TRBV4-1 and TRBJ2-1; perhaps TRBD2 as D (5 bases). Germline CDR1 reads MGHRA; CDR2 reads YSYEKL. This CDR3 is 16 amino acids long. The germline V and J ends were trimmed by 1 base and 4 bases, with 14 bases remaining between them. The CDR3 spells CASSQVSRGRYNEQFF. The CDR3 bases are TGCGCCAGCAGCCAAGTGTCCAGAGGGCGATACAATGAGCAGTTCTTC.

The CDR3 spells CASRPTAFSGNTIYF. In DNA, the CDR3 is TGTGCCAGCAGACCTACAGCCTTCTCTGGAAACACCATATATTTT. The chain uses TRBV28 and TRBJ1-3, with no clear D. Per germline, CDR1 MDHEN and CDR2 SYDVKM. Deletions cut 6 bases from V and 0 bases from J, with 12 bases between. The CDR3 contains 15 residues. The full variable domain, in which reference TRBV28 and TRBJ1-3 provide the parts outside the CDR3, is DVKVTQSSRYLVKRTGEKVFLECVQDMDHENMFWYRQDPGLGLRLIYFSYDVKMKEKGDIPEGYSVSREKKERFSLILESASTNQTSMYLCASRPTAFSGNTIYFGEGSWLTVV.

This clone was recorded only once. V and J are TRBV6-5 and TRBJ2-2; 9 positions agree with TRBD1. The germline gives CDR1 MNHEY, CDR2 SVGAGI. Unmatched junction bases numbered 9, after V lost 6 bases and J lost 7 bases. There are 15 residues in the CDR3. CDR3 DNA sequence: TGTGCCAGCAGAACTACAGGGGGCGTAGGCGGGGAGCTGTTTTTT. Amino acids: CASRTTGGVGGELFF.

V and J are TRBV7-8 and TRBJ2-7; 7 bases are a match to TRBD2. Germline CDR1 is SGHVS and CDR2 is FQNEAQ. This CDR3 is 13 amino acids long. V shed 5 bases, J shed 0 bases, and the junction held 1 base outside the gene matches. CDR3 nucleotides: TGTGCCAGCAGCGGGGACTACTCCTACGAGCAGTACTTC. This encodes CASSGDYSYEQYF.

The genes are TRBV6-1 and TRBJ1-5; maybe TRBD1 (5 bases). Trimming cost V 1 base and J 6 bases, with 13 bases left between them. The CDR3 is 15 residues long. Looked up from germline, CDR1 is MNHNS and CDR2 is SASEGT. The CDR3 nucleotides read TGTGCCAGCAGTGAAGTCGGGGGGTGGGGTCAGCCCCAGCATTTT. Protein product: CASSEVGGWGQPQHF.

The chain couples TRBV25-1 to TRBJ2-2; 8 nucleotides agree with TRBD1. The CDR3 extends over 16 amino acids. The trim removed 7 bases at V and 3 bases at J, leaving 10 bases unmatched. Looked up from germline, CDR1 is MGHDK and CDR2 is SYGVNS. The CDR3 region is CASTRSGQGYTGELFF. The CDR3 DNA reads TGTGCCAGCACCCGGTCTGGACAGGGATACACCGGGGAGCTGTTTTTT.

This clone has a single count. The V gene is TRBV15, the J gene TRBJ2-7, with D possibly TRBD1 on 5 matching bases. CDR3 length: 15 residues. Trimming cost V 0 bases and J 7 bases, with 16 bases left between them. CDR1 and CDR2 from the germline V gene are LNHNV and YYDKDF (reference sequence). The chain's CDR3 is CATSRDSGHSWEQYF. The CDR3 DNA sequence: TGTGCCACCAGCAGAGATTCAGGGCATTCTTGGGAGCAGTACTTC.

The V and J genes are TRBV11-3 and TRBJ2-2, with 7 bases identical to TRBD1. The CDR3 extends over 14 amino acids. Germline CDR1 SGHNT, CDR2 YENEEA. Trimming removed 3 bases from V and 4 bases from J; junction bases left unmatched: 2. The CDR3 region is CASSLGQLTGELFF. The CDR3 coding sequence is TGTGCCAGCAGCTTGGGACAGCTCACCGGGGAGCTGTTTTTT. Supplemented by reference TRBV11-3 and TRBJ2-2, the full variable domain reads EAGVVQSPRYKIIEKKQPVAFWCNPISGHNTLYWYLQNLGQGPELLIRYENEEAVDDSQLPKDRFSAERLKGVDSTLKIQPAELGDSAVYLCASSLGQLTGELFFGEGSRLTVL.

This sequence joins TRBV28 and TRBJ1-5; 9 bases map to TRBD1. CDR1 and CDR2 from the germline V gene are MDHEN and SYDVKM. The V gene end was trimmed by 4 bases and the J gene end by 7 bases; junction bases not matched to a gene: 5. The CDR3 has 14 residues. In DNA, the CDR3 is TGTGCCAGCAGTTCGGGACAGGGAACCCAGCCCCAGCATTTT. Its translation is CASSSGQGTQPQHF.

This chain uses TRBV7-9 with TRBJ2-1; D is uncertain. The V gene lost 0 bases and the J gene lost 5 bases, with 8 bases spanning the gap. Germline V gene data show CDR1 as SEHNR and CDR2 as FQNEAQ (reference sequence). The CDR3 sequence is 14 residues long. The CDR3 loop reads CASSLAGSNNEQFF. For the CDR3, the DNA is TGTGCCAGCAGCTTAGCGGGCAGTAACAATGAGCAGTTCTTC. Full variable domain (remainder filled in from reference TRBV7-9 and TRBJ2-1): DTGVSQNPRHKITKRGQNVTFRCDPISEHNRLYWYRQTLGQGPEFLTYFQNEAQLEKSRLLSDRFSAERPKGSFSTLEIQRTEQGDSAMYLCASSLAGSNNEQFFGPGTRLTVL.

The CDR3 sequence is CASSYGSGGRTEAFF. CDR3 DNA sequence: TGTGCCAGCAGTTACGGCAGCGGGGGCCGTACTGAAGCTTTCTTT. The chain combines TRBV6-2 or TRBV6-3 with TRBJ1-1, with TRBD1 as a possible D gene (6 bases). Trimming stripped 2 bases from V and 5 bases from J, with 15 bases between. CDR1 and CDR2 (germline): MNHEY, SVGEGT. The CDR3 runs to 15 residues.

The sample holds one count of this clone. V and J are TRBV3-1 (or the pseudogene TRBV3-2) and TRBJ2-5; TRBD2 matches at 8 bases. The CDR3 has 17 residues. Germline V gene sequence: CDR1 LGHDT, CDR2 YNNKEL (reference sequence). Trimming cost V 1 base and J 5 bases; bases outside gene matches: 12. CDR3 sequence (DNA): TGTGCCAGCAGCCAAGCACCGTGGCGGGAGGTGGGGGAGACCCAGTACTTC. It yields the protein CASSQAPWREVGETQYF.

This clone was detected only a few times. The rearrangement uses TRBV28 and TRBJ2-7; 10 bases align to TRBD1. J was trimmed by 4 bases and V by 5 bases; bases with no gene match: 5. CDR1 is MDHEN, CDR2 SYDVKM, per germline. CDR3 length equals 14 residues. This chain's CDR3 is CASSLWDRGYEQYF. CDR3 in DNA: TGTGCCAGCAGTCTTTGGGACAGGGGATACGAGCAGTACTTC.